Listed below are T cell receptor beta chains from one sample, sequenced in a study of blood T cell repertoires in COVID-19. Assay: immunoSEQ multiplex PCR; the TCRdb copy retains only in-frame clones and omits some. Counted here are roughly 60,000 clones, approximately 85% occurring once; the ten biggest clones make up roughly 13%. Sequencing used peripheral blood. The receptors come from a human donor in a cohort sampled during active COVID-19. The CDR3 runs from the conserved cysteine through the conserved F or W. A D gene is named only where the DNA matches it firmly. Clone size is shown for a subset of rows, as once, few, many or a class of expanded clone.

J,size,V,D,DNA,CDR3
TRBJ2-7,few,TRBV28,TRBD1,TGTGCCAGCAGTTTGGGGACAGGGGACGAGCAGTACTTC,CASSLGTGDEQYF
TRBJ2-7,once,TRBV4-1,TRBD2,TGCGCCAGCAGCCACGATACTAGCGAGCCCTGGAGCTCCTACGAGCAGTACTTC,CASSHDTSEPWSSYEQYF
TRBJ2-1,.,TRBV12-3/TRBV12-4,TRBD2,TGTGCCACGAGCGGGACCTCCTACAATGAGCAGTTCTTC,CATSGTSYNEQFF
TRBJ2-1,.,TRBV6-6,.,TGTGCCAGCAGTTACGCTCAGTACAATGAGCAGTTCTTC,CASSYAQYNEQFF
TRBJ1-5,.,TRBV28,TRBD1,TGTGCCAGCAGTTTCGGTGGGACAGGGAGTCAGCCCCAGCATTTT,CASSFGGTGSQPQHF
TRBJ1-5,.,TRBV3-1/TRBV3-2,.,TGTGCCAGCAGCGCGGGGTACTCGGGGAATCAGCCCCAGCATTTT,CASSAGYSGNQPQHF
TRBJ2-7,.,TRBV6-6,TRBD1,TGTGCCAGCAGTTACGGGACAGGGGGCGGCGAGCAGTACTTC,CASSYGTGGGEQYF
TRBJ1-3,.,TRBV28,TRBD1,TGTGCCAGCAGTTCCGGGACAGGGGCCGGAAACACCATATATTTT,CASSSGTGAGNTIYF
TRBJ2-7,.,TRBV15,TRBD1,TGTGCCACCCGGGGACAGAGCTACGAGCAGTACTTC,CATRGQSYEQYF
TRBJ2-7,.,TRBV27,TRBD1,TGTGCCAGCAGTCTGGACAGGAACTCCTACGAGCAGTACTTC,CASSLDRNSYEQYF
TRBJ1-3,.,TRBV29-1,.,TGCAGCGTTCGCTCAACAGGGATATTTGGAAACACCATATATTTT,CSVRSTGIFGNTIYF
TRBJ2-5,few,TRBV4-1,TRBD2,TGCGCCAGCAGCCAAGAGCCCCTAGCGGCGGAGACCCAGTACTTC,CASSQEPLAAETQYF
TRBJ1-5,few,TRBV28,TRBD1,TGTGCCAGCAGTGCAGGGGGCGTTCATAGCAATCAGCCCCAGCATTTT,CASSAGGVHSNQPQHF
TRBJ1-2,medium-sized,TRBV9,.,TGTGCCAGCAGCGTTACATTCTCCGGTGCAGCGAGCTATGGCTACACCTTC,CASSVTFSGAASYGYTF
TRBJ2-3,.,TRBV4-2,TRBD2,TGTGCCAGCAGTTTGCGCGGGAGGGCAGACTCAGATACGCAGTATTTT,CASSLRGRADSDTQYF
TRBJ1-2,.,TRBV30,.,TGTGCCTGGAGTGTAAGCCCCGTAAGCTATGGCTACACCTTC,CAWSVSPVSYGYTF
TRBJ1-2,few,TRBV6-5,.,TGTGCCAGCAGCCCCAGGAACAGGGTGGGTGGCTACACCTTC,CASSPRNRVGGYTF
TRBJ1-5,.,TRBV30,.,TGTGCCTGGAGTCTGGTCAGGGAAAATCAGCCCCAGCATTTT,CAWSLVRENQPQHF
TRBJ2-5,.,TRBV6-2/TRBV6-3,TRBD1,TGTGCCAGCAGTTCTCCGACGACAGGGGGAGGCGAGACCCAGTACTTC,CASSSPTTGGGETQYF
TRBJ2-2,.,TRBV11-2,TRBD1,TGTGCCAGCAGTCGACAGGGGAGTAGCACCGGGGAGCTGTTTTTT,CASSRQGSSTGELFF
TRBJ1-5,.,TRBV7-8,.,TGTGCCAGCAGCTTGAGGAGGACGGGCAATCAGCCCCAGCATTTT,CASSLRRTGNQPQHF
TRBJ1-1,.,TRBV6-6,.,TGTGCCAGCAGTCCGTTATTGCGGGGTAAGAACACTGAAGCTTTCTTT,CASSPLLRGKNTEAFF
TRBJ2-7,medium-sized,TRBV7-2,TRBD2,TGTGCCAGCAGCTTCTGGGGAGGGCACGAGCAGTACTTC,CASSFWGGHEQYF
TRBJ1-1,.,TRBV7-2,.,TGTGCCAGCAGCTTAAGGGGGGGCACTGAAGCTTTCTTT,CASSLRGGTEAFF
TRBJ2-1,.,TRBV7-6,TRBD2,TGTGCCAGCAGCCTGGGCGGGGCGGGAGTGAGAAATGAGCAGTTCTTC,CASSLGGAGVRNEQFF
TRBJ2-2,.,TRBV28,TRBD2,TGTGCCAGCAGTGGGACTAGCGGGAGGAAGGGCACCGGGGAGCTGTTTTTT,CASSGTSGRKGTGELFF
TRBJ2-5,.,TRBV5-1,TRBD1,TGCGCCAGCAGCTTACAGGGGGTGGACCAAGAGACCCAGTACTTC,CASSLQGVDQETQYF
TRBJ2-1,.,TRBV7-2,TRBD2,TGTGCCAGCAGCTTAGGACCCCAGGGAGGGCATGAGCAGTTCTTC,CASSLGPQGGHEQFF
TRBJ2-5,.,TRBV19,TRBD2,TGTGCCAGTAGTACTAGCGGGGTTCAAGAGACCCAGTACTTC,CASSTSGVQETQYF
TRBJ1-4,.,TRBV2,.,TGTGCCAGCGGACAGATTAATGAAAAACTGTTTTTT,CASGQINEKLFF
TRBJ1-1,.,TRBV6-6,.,TGTGCCAGCAGTTACCGGAGGTTCACTGAAGCTTTCTTT,CASSYRRFTEAFF
TRBJ2-7,.,TRBV10-3,TRBD2,TGTGCCATCAGTAGGACTAGCGTGCTCTCCTACGAGCAGTACTTC,CAISRTSVLSYEQYF
TRBJ1-5,.,TRBV4-2,.,TGTGCCAGCAGCCAAGTCGCAGGCAATCAGCCCCAGCATTTT,CASSQVAGNQPQHF
TRBJ2-3,once,TRBV5-1,.,TGCGCCAGCAGCTTCAGACTAGGGGGCACAGATACGCAGTATTTT,CASSFRLGGTDTQYF
TRBJ1-2,.,TRBV6-4,TRBD1,TGTGCCAGCAGTGCGACCGGGACAGGGGACTATGGCTACACCTTC,CASSATGTGDYGYTF
TRBJ2-1,once,TRBV21-1,.,TGTGCCAGCAGCAAAAAGAGGGGGTACATAAGCGGGAGGGTAAATGAGCAGTTCTTC,CASSKKRGYISGRVNEQFF
TRBJ2-3,.,TRBV28,TRBD1,TGTGCCAGCAGCCTCGAGGGGGCCACCGATACGCAGTATTTT,CASSLEGATDTQYF
TRBJ2-2,.,TRBV18,TRBD2,TGTGCCAGCTCAGCCAGGACTAGCGGGAGGGCCGACACCGGGGAGCTGTTTTTT,CASSARTSGRADTGELFF
TRBJ1-2,.,TRBV5-6,TRBD1,TGTGCCAGCACCCTTCCTGCAGGGGGCACGAATGGCTACACCTTC,CASTLPAGGTNGYTF
TRBJ2-7,.,TRBV11-1,TRBD1,TGTGCCAGCAGCCCAACTCGGGACAGATCCTACGAGCAGTACTTC,CASSPTRDRSYEQYF
TRBJ1-1,.,TRBV6-5,.,TGTGCCAGCAGTTCCCGGACAGACTGGAACACTGAAGCTTTCTTT,CASSSRTDWNTEAFF
TRBJ2-2,few,TRBV19,.,TGTGCCACCGAAAAAACAGTAAACACCGGGGAGCTGTTTTTT,CATEKTVNTGELFF
TRBJ2-1,.,TRBV11-2,.,TGTGCCAGCAGCTTAGGCTCGGGAGTGGGGAATGAGCAGTTCTTC,CASSLGSGVGNEQFF
TRBJ2-1,.,TRBV9,TRBD2,TGTGCCAGCAGCGTACTAGCGGAGTACAATGAGCAGTTCTTC,CASSVLAEYNEQFF
TRBJ1-2,.,TRBV4-3,TRBD1,TGCGCCAGCAGCCAAGATGGGAACAGGGGCGGTAACTATGGCTACACCTTC,CASSQDGNRGGNYGYTF
TRBJ2-1,.,TRBV19,TRBD2,TGTGCCAGTAGTCCCAGACAGGGGATATTGTCTAGCGGGAGGTCCGGTCCCTACAATGAGCAGTTCTTC,CASSPRQGILSSGRSGPYNEQFF
TRBJ2-7,.,TRBV27,.,TGTGCCAGCAGTTTCCCCGGCAGGGTAAACGAGCAGTACTTC,CASSFPGRVNEQYF
TRBJ2-2,.,TRBV7-7,TRBD2,TGTGCTAGCAGCTTGATTCCGGGACTATCCACCGGGGAGCTGTTTTTT,CASSLIPGLSTGELFF
TRBJ2-1,.,TRBV9,TRBD1,TGTGCCAGCAGCGTAGGACAGGGGGAGAACAATGAGCAGTTCTTC,CASSVGQGENNEQFF
TRBJ1-1,.,TRBV12-5,.,TGTGCTAGTGGTTTGACAGGGCTCACTGAAGCTTTCTTT,CASGLTGLTEAFF
TRBJ2-6,.,TRBV5-4,.,TGTGCCAGCAACACAGAGGGTGCCAACGTCCTGACTTTC,CASNTEGANVLTF
TRBJ2-7,.,TRBV18,TRBD1,TGTGCCAGCTCATTCGACAGGGTTGGCGAGCAGTACTTC,CASSFDRVGEQYF
TRBJ2-2,.,TRBV11-2,TRBD2,TGTGCCAGCAGCTCTAAGCGGGAGCTGTCCGGGGAGCTGTTTTTT,CASSSKRELSGELFF